The 32 T cell receptor beta chains below all came from one sample that was sequenced in a study of blood T cell repertoires in COVID-19. Using immunoSEQ multiplex PCR, the repertoire was profiled, and TCRdb retains in-frame clones only, with some absent. The sample has hundreds of thousands of clones; about 80% are singletons. Input material: peripheral blood. These TCRs come from an elderly woman with acute or convalescent COVID-19.

This clone was seen a few times. The V and J genes are TRBV2 and TRBJ1-6, with TRBD1 matching 7 bases. V was clipped by 4 bases and J by 0 bases; unmatched bases: 6. CDR1 is SNHLY, CDR2 FYNNEI, per germline. The CDR3 has 17 residues. The CDR3, as DNA: TGTGCCAGCAGTGTCAGGGACAGAAGCTCCTATAATTCACCCCTCCACTTT. Translating it yields CASSVRDRSSYNSPLHF.

The chain's CDR3 is CATSDFLKGRGGYTF. The CDR3 DNA sequence: TGTGCCACCAGTGATTTTTTAAAGGGTAGGGGGGGCTACACCTTC. V gene TRBV24-1 combines with J gene TRBJ1-2; weak D call: TRBD1 (6 bases). CDR1 and CDR2 (germline): KGHDR, SFDVKD. The CDR3 has 15 residues. V gave up 1 base and J gave up 8 bases, with 16 bases separating them.

This clone was found a few times. The rearrangement links TRBV18 to TRBJ1-5; the match to TRBD1 covers 10 bases. The CDR3 loop spans 17 amino acids. V was pared by 5 bases and J by 3 bases, with 10 bases of the junction left unmatched. The germline V gene encodes CDR1 KGHSH and CDR2 LQKENI. The DNA for the CDR3 is TGTGCCAGCTCAGCAACGGGACAGGGGACCATCAATCAGCCCCAGCATTTT. It codes for CASSATGQGTINQPQHF.

The CDR3 DNA reads TGTGCCAGCAGCCCAGGGACAGGCTATAATTCACCCCTCCACTTT. Residues: CASSPGTGYNSPLHF. The chain is built from TRBV7-6 and TRBJ1-6; 8 bases match TRBD1. V shed 5 bases and J 3 bases; nucleotides not matched to a gene: 3. The germline gives CDR1 SGHVS, CDR2 FNYEAQ. This CDR3 is built from 15 residues.

This clone was recorded only once. This chain connects TRBV27 to TRBJ2-3; tentatively, D is TRBD2 (5 bases). Germline CDR1 is MNHEY and CDR2 is SMNVEV (reference sequence). The CDR3 length is 13 residues. The ends were cut back, 3 bases at V and 3 bases at J, with 7 bases in the middle. CDR3 amino acids: CASSFGVTDTQYF. CDR3 coding DNA: TGTGCCAGCAGTTTCGGGGTTACAGATACGCAGTATTTT.

CDR3 nucleotide sequence: TGCAGCGTTAGCGATGAGCAGTTCTTC. Encoded protein: CSVSDEQFF. This chain links TRBV29-1 with TRBJ2-1, with no clear D. The germline V and J ends were trimmed by 5 bases and 8 bases, with 4 bases remaining between them. Germline V gives CDR1 SQVTM, CDR2 ANQGSEA. This CDR3 has 9 residues.

This clone occurred a few times. The chain employs TRBV11-2 and TRBJ2-5; possible D gene TRBD2, 6 bases. The CDR3 consists of 15 residues. Germline V CDR1 and CDR2: SGHAT, FQNNGV. Trimming removed 5 bases at V and 5 bases at J, with 18 bases between. The CDR3 is CASSPAGSLEETQYF. The CDR3 nucleotides are TGTGCCAGCAGCCCGGCGGGGTCCTTGGAGGAGACCCAGTACTTC. Looking up the rest from reference TRBV11-2 and TRBJ2-5 gives the full variable domain: EAGVAQSPRYKIIEKRQSVAFWCNPISGHATLYWYQQILGQGPKLLIQFQNNGVVDDSQLPKDRFSAERLKGVDSTLKIQPAKLEDSAVYLCASSPAGSLEETQYFGPGTRLLVL.

This clone came up a few times. This chain connects TRBV7-3 to TRBJ2-1; TRBD2 matches at 8 bases. There are 16 residues in the CDR3. V lost 5 bases and J lost 5; bases outside the gene matches: 11. From germline, CDR1 is SGHTA and CDR2 FQGTGA. The CDR3 spells CASSLRPGGPNNEQFF. The CDR3 coding sequence is TGTGCCAGCAGCCTAAGACCGGGGGGGCCCAACAATGAGCAGTTCTTC.

This clone was seen more than once but under ten times. This chain uses TRBV7-9 with TRBJ2-2; TRBD2 might be the D (5 bases). Germline V gene sequence: CDR1 SEHNR, CDR2 FQNEAQ (reference sequence). The V end lost 5 bases, the J end lost 7 bases, and 23 bases lay between the germline ends. This CDR3 is 17 amino acids long. The CDR3 coding sequence is TGTGCCAGCAGCCTCCCCCGTCTGGGGAGACGTAGCGGGGAGCTGTTTTTT. This translates into CASSLPRLGRRSGELFF.

The chain joins TRBV7-6 to TRBJ1-6; D is perhaps TRBD1 (5 bases). The V end lost 2 bases, the J end lost 8 bases, and 16 bases lay between the germline ends. The CDR3 contains 16 residues. Per the germline V gene, CDR1 is SGHVS and CDR2 is FNYEAQ. Here the CDR3 reads CASSLSVDSTYSPLHF. In DNA, the CDR3 is TGTGCCAGCAGCTTATCGGTCGACAGCACTTATTCACCCCTCCACTTT.

The chain is built from TRBV7-3 and TRBJ2-7; D call uncertain. The germline gives CDR1 SGHTA, CDR2 FQGTGA. Trimming cost V 3 bases and J 3 bases, with 18 bases left between them. The length of the CDR3 is 16 residues. The CDR3 sequence is CASSFPLEQPDYEQYF. The CDR3 nucleotides read TGTGCCAGCAGCTTCCCCCTGGAACAGCCAGACTACGAGCAGTACTTC.

The rearrangement uses TRBV4-2 and TRBJ1-4, with D perhaps TRBD1 (5 bases). Trimming left V 1 base short and J 5 bases short, with 17 bases between. Germline CDR1 reads LGHNA; CDR2 reads YNFKEQ. The CDR3 is 17 amino acids. The CDR3 bases are TGTGCCAGCAGCCAAGGGGGGGTAGGGCGAGGAAATGAAAAACTGTTTTTT. Its translation: CASSQGGVGRGNEKLFF.

The rearrangement uses TRBV6-2 or TRBV6-3 and TRBJ1-1, with TRBD1 identical over 7 bases. Germline V gene sequence: CDR1 MNHEY, CDR2 SVGEGT. This CDR3 contains 17 residues. The ends lost 4 bases at V and 3 bases at J; junction bases unmatched: 14. The CDR3 reads CASSSALRTGVHTEAFF. The DNA of the CDR3 is TGTGCCAGCAGTTCGGCACTTCGGACAGGTGTCCACACTGAAGCTTTCTTT.

The rearrangement joins TRBV6-5 to TRBJ1-6; D possibly corresponds to TRBD1 (6 bases). This CDR3 is built from 14 residues. Germline CDR1 and CDR2: MNHEY and SVGAGI. V was clipped by 6 bases and J by 9 bases, with 15 bases between them. CDR3 sequence: CASRIQGGGSPLHF. DNA of the CDR3: TGTGCCAGCAGGATACAGGGTGGCGGTTCACCCCTCCACTTT.

For this clone: Other DNA sequences from this sample encode an identical CDR3 as well. The V call is TRBV6-6, the J call TRBJ1-3, with D unclear. Germline loops: CDR1 MNHNY, CDR2 SVGAGI (reference sequence). V was cut by 6 bases and J by 0 bases, with 3 bases left in between. The CDR3 loop spans 12 amino acids. The CDR3 protein is CASRASGNTIYF. As DNA, the CDR3 is TGTGCCAGCAGGGCCTCTGGAAACACCATATATTTT.

This clone was seen only once. The V call is TRBV6-2 or TRBV6-3, the J call TRBJ2-7; 7 bases fit TRBD1. This CDR3 has 15 amino acids. The J segment lost 5 bases and the V segment lost 0 bases, leaving 7 bases of the junction unmatched. CDR1 is MNHEY, CDR2 SVGEGT, per germline. The CDR3 DNA follows: TGTGCCAGCAGTTACTCGAGGGGGCGCAGGAACGAGCAGTACTTC. Translation: CASSYSRGRRNEQYF.

The rearrangement joins TRBV28 to TRBJ2-7; tentative D call: TRBD1 (6 bases). The germline CDR1 and CDR2 sequences are MDHEN and SYDVKM. Deletions cut 8 bases from V and 0 bases from J, with 17 bases between. This CDR3 is 15 amino acids long. CDR3 amino acids: CASQEIGGSSYEQYF. Here the CDR3 DNA reads TGTGCCAGCCAGGAGATAGGGGGTAGCTCCTACGAGCAGTACTTC.

The rearrangement joins TRBV2 to TRBJ2-3, with 12 bases lining up with TRBD2. After removal of 5 bases from V and 0 bases from J, the junction contained 3 bases not matched to a gene. Germline loops: CDR1 SNHLY, CDR2 FYNNEI. The CDR3 extends over 16 amino acids. This CDR3 reads CASSRTSGASTDTQYF. The CDR3 DNA reads as TGTGCCAGCAGTAGGACTAGCGGGGCTAGCACAGATACGCAGTATTTT.

The V and J genes are TRBV6-2 or TRBV6-3 and TRBJ2-5; 7 positions agree with TRBD2. V shed 0 bases and J 5 bases; nucleotides not matched to a gene: 12. CDR1 and CDR2 from the germline V gene are MNHEY and SVGEGT. CDR3 size: 17 residues. CDR3 in amino acids: CASSYSPSGAPRETQYF. CDR3 sequence (DNA): TGTGCCAGCAGTTACTCCCCTAGCGGAGCCCCTCGTGAGACCCAGTACTTC.

The rearrangement uses TRBV7-8 and TRBJ2-5; D gene unclear. This CDR3 is 16 amino acids long. Per the germline V gene, CDR1 is SGHVS and CDR2 is FQNEAQ. V lost 0 bases, J lost 3 bases, and 14 bases lay in between. The CDR3 protein is CASSLALTTIEETQYF. In DNA, the CDR3 is TGTGCCAGCAGCTTAGCACTCACGACAATCGAAGAGACCCAGTACTTC.

This chain uses TRBV6-2 or TRBV6-3 with TRBJ1-1; 9 nucleotides agree with TRBD1. This CDR3 comprises 14 residues. J was trimmed by 7 bases and V by 2 bases; bases with no gene match: 5. CDR1 is MNHEY and CDR2 is SVGEGT in the germline V gene. DNA for the CDR3: TGTGCCAGCAGTTACCGGACAGGGGTTTATGAAGCTTTCTTT. This gives the protein CASSYRTGVYEAFF.

This sequence joins TRBV19 and TRBJ1-1; D is unclear. Trimming took off 5 bases at V and 0 bases at J, with 10 bases between the two ends. The CDR3 length is 14 residues. The V gene's germline CDR1 is LNHDA and CDR2 SQIVND (reference sequence). Here the CDR3 reads CASSPREMNTEAFF. The CDR3 nucleotides read TGTGCCAGTAGTCCCCGGGAGATGAACACTGAAGCTTTCTTT.

V and J are TRBV4-1 and TRBJ1-3; 7 bases match TRBD1. V lost 4 bases to trimming and J lost 0 bases; unmatched junction nucleotides: 6. The CDR3 spans 16 residues. The germline CDR1 and CDR2 sequences are MGHRA and YSYEKL. The CDR3 loop reads CASSRTGQSSGNTIYF. In nucleotides, the CDR3 is TGCGCCAGCAGCCGCACGGGACAGAGCTCTGGAAACACCATATATTTT.

The chain employs TRBV6-5 and TRBJ1-1; 7 bases agree with TRBD1. The CDR3 spans 15 residues. V lost 6 bases, J lost 1 base, and 8 bases stayed unmatched. Germline-derived CDR1 and CDR2 are MNHEY and SVGAGI. CDR3 coding DNA: TGTGCCAGCAGGCCTCAGGGGGACGAGAACACTGAAGCTTTCTTT. Translated, it gives CASRPQGDENTEAFF.

The V call is TRBV10-3, the J call TRBJ2-2, with D possibly matching TRBD1 (6 bases). V lost 10 bases and J lost 0, with 15 bases in between. The CDR3 runs 15 residues. Germline-derived CDR1 and CDR2 are ENHRY and SYGVKD. The DNA for the CDR3 is TGTGCCACACACGGGACAATCTCGAACACCGGGGAGCTGTTTTTT. Amino acids: CATHGTISNTGELFF.

For this clone: The same CDR3 arises from other DNA sequences in this sample as well. This chain links TRBV18 with TRBJ2-7; TRBD2 matches at 11 bases. Losses at the gene ends were 1 base for V and 6 bases for J; bases not matched to a gene: 5. CDR1 KGHSH and CDR2 LQKENI come from the germline V gene. The CDR3 runs to 15 residues. CDR3 DNA sequence: TGTGCCAGCTCACCACTACTAGCGGGAGTTGGCGAGCAGTACTTC. As protein: CASSPLLAGVGEQYF.

This chain joins TRBV30 and TRBJ1-1, with D possibly matching TRBD1 (5 bases). V was trimmed by 2 bases and J by 8 bases, leaving 12 bases between them. The CDR3 spans 12 residues. Germline V gene lookup returns CDR1 GTSNPN and CDR2 SVGIG (reference sequence). The CDR3 region is CAWSRAGVEAFF. The CDR3 DNA is TGTGCCTGGAGTCGCGCGGGGGTGGAAGCTTTCTTT.

This clone was seen just once. The chain combines TRBV18 with TRBJ2-3; perhaps TRBD2 as D (5 bases). V lost 5 bases and J lost 8, with 11 bases in between. CDR1 and CDR2 from the germline V gene are KGHSH and LQKENI. The length of the CDR3 is 12 residues. For the CDR3, the DNA is TGTGCCAGCTCAGGTAGCGTCGGTACGCAGTATTTT. Amino acids: CASSGSVGTQYF.

V and J are TRBV5-5 and TRBJ2-3; TRBD1 matches 7 bases. Germline trimming cut 2 bases from V and 0 bases from J; bases unmatched to any gene: 3. This CDR3 spans 15 amino acids. Germline CDR1 reads SGHKS; CDR2 reads YYEKEE (reference sequence). The CDR3 sequence is CASSFDRASTDTQYF. The DNA of the CDR3 is TGTGCCAGCAGCTTTGACAGGGCAAGCACAGATACGCAGTATTTT.

The J gene is TRBJ2-3, the V gene TRBV2; 9 bases line up with TRBD1. J gave up 5 bases and V 6 bases, and 9 bases lay outside the gene matches. This CDR3 spans 15 amino acids. The germline CDR1 and CDR2 sequences are SNHLY and FYNNEI. CDR3 sequence: CASRRGQGFVDTQYF. CDR3 nucleotide sequence: TGTGCCAGCAGGCGGGGACAGGGTTTTGTAGATACGCAGTATTTT.

This clone is medium-sized in the sample. The chain combines TRBV30 with TRBJ2-7; possible D gene TRBD1, 6 bases. The CDR3 sequence is 14 residues long. The V end was cut by 0 bases, the J end by 2 bases, with 11 bases between. The germline CDR1 and CDR2 sequences are GTSNPN and SVGIG (reference sequence). CDR3 region: CAWSVGAPPYEQYF. The CDR3 DNA reads as TGTGCCTGGAGTGTGGGGGCCCCCCCCTACGAGCAGTACTTC.

V and J are TRBV11-2 and TRBJ2-7; 7 bases align to TRBD1. J gave up 2 bases and V 1 base, and 5 bases lay outside the gene matches. The CDR3 totals 15 residues. The germline V gene has CDR1 SGHAT and CDR2 FQNNGV. The CDR3 sequence: CASSLAGTATYEQYF. Written as DNA, the CDR3 is TGTGCCAGCAGCTTAGCCGGGACAGCAACCTACGAGCAGTACTTC.